These 9 T cell receptor beta chains share one sample of origin, sequenced in a study of blood T cell repertoires in COVID-19. The assay was immunoSEQ multiplex PCR, and TCRdb's table has in-frame clones only and misses some. The sample holds roughly 250,000 clones; around 83% are singletons and the top ten take roughly an eighth. Sequenced input: peripheral blood. These receptors were taken from a woman aged 55-70 years with active or convalescent COVID-19.

The J gene is TRBJ2-1, the V gene TRBV19, with D possibly TRBD2 on 5 matching bases. Germline values: CDR1 LNHDA, CDR2 SQIVND (reference sequence). Trimming pared 3 bases from V and 6 bases from J, leaving 15 bases between. The CDR3 consists of 15 residues. The CDR3: CASSIWQTTINEQFF. The CDR3 DNA sequence: TGTGCCAGTAGTATTTGGCAGACTACCATCAATGAGCAGTTCTTC.

The rearrangement joins TRBV2 to TRBJ2-6; D possibly corresponds to TRBD1 (6 bases). The germline gives CDR1 SNHLY, CDR2 FYNNEI. V dropped 5 bases and J dropped 2 bases, with 10 bases sitting between them. The CDR3 sequence is 15 residues long. CDR3: CASSPYRAGANVLTF. CDR3 bases: TGTGCCAGCAGTCCATACAGGGCTGGGGCCAACGTCCTGACTTTC.

V usage is TRBV5-4 and J usage is TRBJ2-1; D uncertain. The V and J ends lost 2 bases and 4 bases respectively, with 7 bases between them. Germline CDR1 and CDR2: SGHNT and YYREEE (reference sequence). CDR3 size: 13 residues. CDR3: CASSFEQYNEQFF. DNA for the CDR3: TGTGCCAGCAGCTTTGAACAGTACAATGAGCAGTTCTTC.

About this clone: The sample holds other DNA sequences that translate to the same CDR3. The chain employs TRBV19 and TRBJ2-7; 7 positions match TRBD1. There are 13 residues in the CDR3. The J segment lost 1 base and the V segment lost 3 bases, leaving 0 bases of the junction unmatched. Germline CDR1 is LNHDA and CDR2 is SQIVND (reference sequence). DNA of the CDR3: TGTGCCAGTAGTATGGGACAGTCCTACGAGCAGTACTTC. Its translation is CASSMGQSYEQYF. Together with reference TRBV19 and TRBJ2-7, the CDR3 gives the full variable domain: DGGITQSPKYLFRKEGQNVTLSCEQNLNHDAMYWYRQDPGQGLRLIYYSQIVNDFQKGDIAEGYSVSREKKESFPLTVTSAQKNPTAFYLCASSMGQSYEQYFGPGTRLTVT.

The chain uses TRBV3-1 (or the pseudogene TRBV3-2) and TRBJ1-2; D remains ambiguous. Trimming took 0 bases from V and 0 from J, leaving 5 bases between them. Germline lookup yields CDR1 LGHDT and CDR2 YNNKEL (reference sequence). The CDR3 runs 14 residues. The CDR3 nucleotides are TGTGCCAGCAGCCAAGAATCAACTAACTATGGCTACACCTTC. Translated: CASSQESTNYGYTF.

This chain's CDR3 is CASGSPRNTGELFF. In nucleotides, the CDR3 is TGTGCTAGTGGTTCTCCTCGGAACACCGGGGAGCTGTTTTTT. The chain is built from TRBV12-5 and TRBJ2-2; D is uncertain. Germline V gene sequence: CDR1 LGHNT, CDR2 FRNRAP. The CDR3 has 14 amino acids. V was shortened by 4 bases and J by 1 base, with 7 bases between the two germline ends.

The rearrangement uses TRBV5-8 and TRBJ2-7, with 9 bases identical to TRBD1. The V gene's germline CDR1 is SGHTS and CDR2 YDEGEE. J was trimmed by 3 bases and V by 3 bases; bases with no gene match: 1. This CDR3 is built from 13 residues. The CDR3 bases are TGTGCCAGCAGCTCGGGACAGGGCTACGAGCAGTACTTC. Amino acid sequence: CASSSGQGYEQYF.

The sample holds a few counts of this clone. V usage is TRBV4-3 and J usage is TRBJ1-4; 9 bases align to TRBD1. The germline V gene encodes CDR1 LGHNA and CDR2 YSLEER. Losses at the gene ends were 0 bases for V and 7 bases for J; bases not matched to a gene: 6. The CDR3 has 16 amino acids. The CDR3 reads CASSQDRGTGTEKLFF. The CDR3, as DNA: TGCGCCAGCAGCCAAGACAGAGGGACAGGGACTGAAAAACTGTTTTTT.

The chain links TRBV2 to TRBJ1-6; a possible D gene is TRBD1 (6 bases). This CDR3 is 16 amino acids long. Germline CDR1 is SNHLY and CDR2 is FYNNEI. Trimming removed 7 bases from V and 5 bases from J, with 18 bases in between. The CDR3 loop is CASTFRGGPDNSPLHF. In nucleotides, the CDR3 is TGTGCCAGCACGTTCAGGGGAGGGCCTGATAATTCACCCCTCCACTTT.